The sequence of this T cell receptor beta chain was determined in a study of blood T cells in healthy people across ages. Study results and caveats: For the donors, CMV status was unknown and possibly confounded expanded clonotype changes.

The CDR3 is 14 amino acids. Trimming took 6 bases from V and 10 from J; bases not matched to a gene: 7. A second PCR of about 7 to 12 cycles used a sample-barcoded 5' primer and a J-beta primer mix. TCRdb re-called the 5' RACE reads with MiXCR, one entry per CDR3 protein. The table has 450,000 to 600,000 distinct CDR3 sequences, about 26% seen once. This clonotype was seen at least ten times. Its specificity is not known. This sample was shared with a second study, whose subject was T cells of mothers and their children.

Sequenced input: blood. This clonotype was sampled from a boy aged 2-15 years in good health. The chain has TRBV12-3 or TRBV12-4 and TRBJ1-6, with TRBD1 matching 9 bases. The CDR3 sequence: CASSRDRVLSPLHF. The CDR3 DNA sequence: TGTGCCAGCAGCCGGGACAGGGTCCTCTCACCCCTCCACTTT.